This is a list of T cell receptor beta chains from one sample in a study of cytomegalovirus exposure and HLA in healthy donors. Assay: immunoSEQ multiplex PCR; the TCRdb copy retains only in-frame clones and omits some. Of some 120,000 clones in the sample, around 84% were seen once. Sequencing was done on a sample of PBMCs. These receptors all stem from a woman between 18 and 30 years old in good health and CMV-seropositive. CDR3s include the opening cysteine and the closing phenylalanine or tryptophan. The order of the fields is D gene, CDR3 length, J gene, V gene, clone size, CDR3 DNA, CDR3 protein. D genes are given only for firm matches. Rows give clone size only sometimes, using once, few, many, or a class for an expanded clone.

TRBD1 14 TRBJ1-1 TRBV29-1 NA TGCAGCGTTGAAGGGGGACAGGCCGGCACTGAAGCTTTCTTT CSVEGGQAGTEAFF
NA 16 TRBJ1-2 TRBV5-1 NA TGCGCCAGCAGCTTGCCAGGGTCCTCACTACTACATGGCTACACCTTC CASSLPGSSLLHGYTF
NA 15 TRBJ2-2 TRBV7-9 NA TGTTCCAGCAGCTTAACGAGACAGAGGTTCGGGGAGCTGTTTTTT CSSSLTRQRFGELFF
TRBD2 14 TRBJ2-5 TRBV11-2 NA TGTGCCAGCAGCTTTGGGCTAGCGGGCGAGACCCAGTACTTC CASSFGLAGETQYF
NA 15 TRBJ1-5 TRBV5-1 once TGCGCCAGCAGCTTGGCGGGGGGCAGCAATCAGCCCCAGCATTTT CASSLAGGSNQPQHF
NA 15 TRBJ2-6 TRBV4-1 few TGCGCCAGCAGCCAGACAGACTCTGGGGCCAACGTCCTGACTTTC CASSQTDSGANVLTF
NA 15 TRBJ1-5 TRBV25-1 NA TGTGCCAGCAGTGAGGGGGGAAATAGCAATCAGCCCCAGCATTTT CASSEGGNSNQPQHF
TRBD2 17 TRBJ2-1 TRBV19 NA TGTGCCAGTAACCCTAGCGGGGGGGCCTCCCCCAACAATGAGCAGTTCTTC CASNPSGGASPNNEQFF
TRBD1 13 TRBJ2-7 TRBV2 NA TGTGCCAGCGAAAAGGGGGCGGATTACGAGCAGTACTTC CASEKGADYEQYF
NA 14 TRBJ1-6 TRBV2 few TGTGCCAGCAGTGAAAAAGGGGTAGGCTCACCCCTCCACTTT CASSEKGVGSPLHF
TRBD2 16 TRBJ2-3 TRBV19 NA TGTGCCAGTAGTCGGACTAGCGGGGGAATCACAGATACGCAGTATTTT CASSRTSGGITDTQYF
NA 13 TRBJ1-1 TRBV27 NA TGTGCCAGCAGTTTAGGGGGGGGGATTGAAGCTTTCTTT CASSLGGGIEAFF
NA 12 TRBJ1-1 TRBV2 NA TGTGCCAGCAAACAGCTGAACACTGAAGCTTTCTTT CASKQLNTEAFF
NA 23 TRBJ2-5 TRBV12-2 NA TGTGCAAGTCGCATAATCCGGGATCTCTGGGTGGGTTCGGAGGGGGCCATCCAAGAGACCCAGTACTTC CASRIIRDLWVGSEGAIQETQYF
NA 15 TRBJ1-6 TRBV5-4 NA TGTGCCAGCAGCTTAAGTAAGGGAGTCTGGGCACCCCTCCACTTT CASSLSKGVWAPLHF
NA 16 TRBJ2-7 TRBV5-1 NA TGCGCCAGCAGCTTGGAACCGGGGGGCTGGTCCTACGAGCAGTACTTC CASSLEPGGWSYEQYF
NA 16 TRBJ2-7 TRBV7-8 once TGTGCCAGCAGCCTTTCCAGGGGACGGCGATCCTACGAGCAGTACTTC CASSLSRGRRSYEQYF
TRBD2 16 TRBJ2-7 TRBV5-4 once TGTGCCAGCAGCCCGGCTCTAGCGGGGGCGACCTACGAGCAGTACTTC CASSPALAGATYEQYF
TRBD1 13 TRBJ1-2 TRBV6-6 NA TGTGCCAGCAGTTATGACAGGGACGGGGGCTACACCTTC CASSYDRDGGYTF
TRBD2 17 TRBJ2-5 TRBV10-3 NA TGTGCCATCGCTAGGGGATCTAGCGGGGGGCCGGGGGAGACCCAGTACTTC CAIARGSSGGPGETQYF
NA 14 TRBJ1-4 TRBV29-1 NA TGCAGCGTTGAAGGTCGGCAGGCTAATGAAAAACTGTTTTTT CSVEGRQANEKLFF
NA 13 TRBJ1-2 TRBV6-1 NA TGTGCCAGCAGTGAAAGACTGACCTATGGCTACACCTTC CASSERLTYGYTF
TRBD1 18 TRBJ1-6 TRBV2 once TGTGCCAGCAGTAGGGACAGTTCTCTTCTCTCCTATAATTCACCCCTCCACTTT CASSRDSSLLSYNSPLHF
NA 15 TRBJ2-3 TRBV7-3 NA TGTGCCAGCAGACCCGACCGCGGGTCACCGGATACGCAGTATTTT CASRPDRGSPDTQYF
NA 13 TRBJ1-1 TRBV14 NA TGTGCCAGCAGCCAAGGGGGGGTAGGCGGAGCTTTCTTT CASSQGGVGGAFF
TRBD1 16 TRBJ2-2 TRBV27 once TGTGCCAGCAGTCGCCGGGACAGGGCGGACACCGGGGAGCTGTTTTTT CASSRRDRADTGELFF
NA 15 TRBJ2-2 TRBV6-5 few TGTGCCAGCAGTTACTTTGGGGGTAGCGGCGGGGAGCTGTTTTTT CASSYFGGSGGELFF
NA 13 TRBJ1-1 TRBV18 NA TGTGCCAGCTCAGCAGGGCCGAACACTGAAGCTTTCTTT CASSAGPNTEAFF
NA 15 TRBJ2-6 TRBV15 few TGTGCCACCAGCAGAGATCTCTCCGGGGCCAACGTCCTGACTTTC CATSRDLSGANVLTF
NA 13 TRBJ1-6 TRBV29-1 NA TGCAGCGTGACTCAGGGGAGTAATTCACCCCTCCACTTT CSVTQGSNSPLHF
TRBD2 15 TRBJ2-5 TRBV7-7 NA TGTGCCAGCAGCAAAGCCGGGACTAGGGGAGAGACCCAGTACTTC CASSKAGTRGETQYF
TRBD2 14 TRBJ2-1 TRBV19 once TGTGCCAGTAGTACGGGACTAGCTTCCTATGAGCAGTTCTTC CASSTGLASYEQFF
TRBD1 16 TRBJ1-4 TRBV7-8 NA TGTGCCAGCAGCAAACCGTACAGGGGTCGGATGGAAAAACTGTTTTTT CASSKPYRGRMEKLFF
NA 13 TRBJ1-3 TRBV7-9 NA TGTGCCAGCAGTCAGGGGTTGGGAAACACCATATATTTT CASSQGLGNTIYF
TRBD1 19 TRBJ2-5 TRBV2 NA TGTGCCAGCAGTGAAACCCCCTCAGGGGGCGCGGGGACGCAGCAGACCCAGTACTTC CASSETPSGGAGTQQTQYF
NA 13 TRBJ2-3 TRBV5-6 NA TGTGCCAGCAGCGTCTCTCCTCCCGATACGCAGTATTTT CASSVSPPDTQYF
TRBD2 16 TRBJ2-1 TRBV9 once TGTGCCAGCAGCCTAGATAGCGGGGGGGCCTACAATGAGCAGTTCTTC CASSLDSGGAYNEQFF
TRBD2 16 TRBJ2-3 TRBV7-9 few TGTGCCAGCAGCCCCTCTGGCGGGGGGCCGGAAGATACGCAGTATTTT CASSPSGGGPEDTQYF
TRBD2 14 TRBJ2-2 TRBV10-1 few TGCGCCAGCAGTGCAGCGGGGGGCACCGGGGAGCTGTTTTTT CASSAAGGTGELFF
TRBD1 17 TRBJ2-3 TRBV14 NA TGTGCCAGCAGCCTTCTACTCGGACAGGGAAACCAAAATACGCAGTATTTT CASSLLLGQGNQNTQYF
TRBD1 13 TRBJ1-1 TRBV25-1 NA TGTGCCAGCAGGGACAGGGCGGGAACTGAAGCTTTCTTT CASRDRAGTEAFF
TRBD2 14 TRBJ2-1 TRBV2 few TGTGCCAGCCTCGGACTAGCGGACGACAATGAGCAGTTCTTC CASLGLADDNEQFF
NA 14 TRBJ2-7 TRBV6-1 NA TGTGCCAGCAGTGCCGGGGGACCATCCTACGAGCAGTACTTC CASSAGGPSYEQYF
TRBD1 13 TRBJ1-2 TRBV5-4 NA TGTGCCAGCAGCACGGGACAGGGGGGTGGCTACACCTTC CASSTGQGGGYTF
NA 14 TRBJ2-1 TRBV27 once TGTGCCAGCAGTTTATCACCCGAGAACAATGAGCAGTTCTTC CASSLSPENNEQFF
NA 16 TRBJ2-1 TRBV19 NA TGTGCCAGTAGTTCTCGAGTTCGGGGGTATTACAATGAGCAGTTCTTC CASSSRVRGYYNEQFF
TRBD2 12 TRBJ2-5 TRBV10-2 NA TGCGCCAGCACGGGGGGGCAGGAGACCCAGTACTTC CASTGGQETQYF
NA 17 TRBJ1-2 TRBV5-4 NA TGTGCCAGCAGCTTGGAAACCCGGACAGAACAGCTCTATGGCTACACCTTC CASSLETRTEQLYGYTF
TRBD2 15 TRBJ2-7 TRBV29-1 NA TGCAGCGTTGAAGATGGCGGGGGGCCCCCCTACGAGCAGTACTTC CSVEDGGGPPYEQYF
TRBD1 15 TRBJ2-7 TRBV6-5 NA TGTGCCAGCAGTTACAAGGGACCCAGGGGGCGCGAACAGTACTTC CASSYKGPRGREQYF
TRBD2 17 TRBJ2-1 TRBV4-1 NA TGCGCCAGCAGCCAAGGGCCGACGGGGGGGCCTTACAATGAGCAGTTCTTC CASSQGPTGGPYNEQFF
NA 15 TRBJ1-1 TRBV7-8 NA TGTGCCAGCAGCCATATCCAAGGGGCGAACACTGAAGCTTTCTTT CASSHIQGANTEAFF
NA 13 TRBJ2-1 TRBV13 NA TGTGCCAGCAGCTCCCGGGACAAAAATGAGCAGTTCTTC CASSSRDKNEQFF
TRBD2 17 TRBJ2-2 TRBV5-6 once TGTGCCAGCAGCTCCTGGTGGGTAGCGGGGGACACCGGGGAGCTGTTTTTT CASSSWWVAGDTGELFF
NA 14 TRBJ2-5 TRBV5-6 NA TGTGCCAGCAGCTTGGAGGGGTCTTGGGAGACCCAGTACTTC CASSLEGSWETQYF
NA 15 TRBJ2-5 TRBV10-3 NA TGTGCCATCAGTGACCGTAACAGCGGCCAAGAGACCCAGTACTTC CAISDRNSGQETQYF
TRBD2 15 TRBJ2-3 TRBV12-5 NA TGTGCTAGTGGTTTGGTACTGGGGGGGTCAGATACGCAGTATTTT CASGLVLGGSDTQYF
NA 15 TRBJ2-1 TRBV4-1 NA TGCGCCAGCAGCCAAAGTAGGGGGTCCTACAATGAGCAGTTCTTC CASSQSRGSYNEQFF
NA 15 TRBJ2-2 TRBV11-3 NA TGTGCCAGCAGCTTAGATGGCGGGCGGGCCGGGGAGCTGTTTTTT CASSLDGGRAGELFF
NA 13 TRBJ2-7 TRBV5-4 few TGTGCCAGCAGCTGGTGGGAGGAAGCTAGGGAGTACTTC CASSWWEEAREYF